Listed below are T cell receptor beta chains from one sample, sequenced in a study of shared clonotypes between healthy human individuals. Sequenced by immunoSEQ multiplex PCR; TCRdb stores in-frame clones only, minus some. The table records under 600,000 clones, 70% to 80% of them present only once. Sequenced material: PBMCs. The receptor set was obtained from a middle-aged woman in good health. Some clones in this sample may be carry-over from other donors' samples. CDR3s include the opening cysteine and the closing phenylalanine or tryptophan. Each record gives: V gene, D gene, clone size, J gene, CDR3 protein, CDR3 DNA. D genes are given only for firm matches. Only some rows state a clone size, as once, few, many or a class for expanded clones.

V: TRBV30; D: TRBD2; size: -; J: TRBJ2-2; CDR3: CAWSVTSAGELFF; DNA: TGTGCCTGGAGTGTGACTAGCGCCGGGGAGCTGTTTTTT
V: TRBV16; D: TRBD2; size: many; J: TRBJ2-1; CDR3: CASSPRGGRSSYNEQFF; DNA: TGTGCCAGCAGCCCCAGGGGCGGGAGGAGCTCCTACAATGAGCAGTTCTTC
V: TRBV7-2; D: -; size: -; J: TRBJ2-5; CDR3: CASSPINGPVKTQYF; DNA: TGTGCCAGCAGCCCTATTAATGGACCGGTGAAGACCCAGTACTTC
V: TRBV28; D: -; size: -; J: TRBJ2-7; CDR3: CASSFSGTYEQYF; DNA: TGTGCCAGCAGTTTCTCAGGGACCTACGAGCAGTACTTC
V: TRBV5-1; D: -; size: -; J: TRBJ2-2; CDR3: CASSLGLGWAGELFF; DNA: TGCGCCAGCAGCTTGGGGCTAGGATGGGCCGGGGAGCTGTTTTTT
V: TRBV6-1; D: -; size: -; J: TRBJ2-2; CDR3: CASSDVSQENTGELFF; DNA: TGTGCCAGCAGTGATGTCAGTCAAGAGAACACCGGGGAGCTGTTTTTT
V: TRBV5-6; D: TRBD2; size: -; J: TRBJ2-2; CDR3: CASSLDASGSLGGELFF; DNA: TGTGCCAGCAGCTTGGATGCTAGCGGGAGCCTGGGCGGGGAGCTGTTTTTT
V: TRBV11-2; D: -; size: -; J: TRBJ2-7; CDR3: CASSPGTNYEQYF; DNA: TGTGCCAGCAGCCCAGGGACAAACTACGAGCAGTACTTC
V: TRBV5-1; D: -; size: -; J: TRBJ2-2; CDR3: CASSFGTANTGELFF; DNA: TGCGCCAGCAGCTTCGGGACGGCGAACACCGGGGAGCTGTTTTTT
V: TRBV28; D: -; size: -; J: TRBJ1-1; CDR3: CASSFSRQNTEAFF; DNA: TGTGCCAGCAGTTTTTCACGGCAGAACACTGAAGCTTTCTTT
V: TRBV5-1; D: -; size: -; J: TRBJ2-3; CDR3: CASSLVSGRDTDTQYF; DNA: TGCGCCAGCAGCTTGGTTTCGGGCAGGGACACAGATACGCAGTATTTT
V: TRBV11-2; D: -; size: -; J: TRBJ1-6; CDR3: CASSQARASNNSPLHF; DNA: TGTGCCAGCAGCCAAGCCCGCGCCTCAAATAATTCACCCCTCCACTTT
V: TRBV11-3; D: TRBD1; size: -; J: TRBJ1-1; CDR3: CASSYGQGREAFF; DNA: TGTGCCAGCAGCTACGGACAGGGGAGGGAAGCTTTCTTT
V: TRBV6-1; D: -; size: -; J: TRBJ1-5; CDR3: CASRRGHDSNQPQHF; DNA: TGTGCCAGCAGGAGAGGACACGATAGCAATCAGCCCCAGCATTTT
V: TRBV28; D: -; size: -; J: TRBJ2-7; CDR3: CASSFRAGSYEQYF; DNA: TGTGCCAGCAGTTTCCGGGCTGGCTCCTACGAGCAGTACTTC
V: TRBV13; D: -; size: -; J: TRBJ1-1; CDR3: CASSFKGQANTEAFF; DNA: TGTGCCAGCAGCTTTAAGGGACAAGCGAACACTGAAGCTTTCTTT
V: TRBV5-1; D: TRBD2; size: -; J: TRBJ2-1; CDR3: CASLRDSGRTYNEQFF; DNA: TGCGCCAGTCTGCGTGATAGCGGGAGAACCTACAATGAGCAGTTCTTC
V: TRBV28; D: -; size: -; J: TRBJ1-1; CDR3: CASRPGGRVNTEAFF; DNA: TGTGCCAGCAGACCGGGGGGGCGGGTGAACACTGAAGCTTTCTTT
V: TRBV6-4; D: -; size: -; J: TRBJ1-4; CDR3: CASIGTDSCNEKLFF; DNA: TGTGCCAGCATCGGGACCGATTCTTGTAATGAAAAACTGTTTTTT
V: TRBV13; D: TRBD2; size: -; J: TRBJ2-7; CDR3: CASSSYSGAWNEQYF; DNA: TGTGCCAGCAGCTCCTATAGCGGGGCGTGGAACGAGCAGTACTTC
V: TRBV27; D: TRBD1; size: -; J: TRBJ1-2; CDR3: CASRPWTGGVYGYTF; DNA: TGTGCCAGCAGACCCTGGACAGGGGGCGTCTATGGCTACACCTTC
V: TRBV5-6; D: -; size: -; J: TRBJ2-5; CDR3: CASSSYRALAQYF; DNA: TGTGCCAGCAGCTCCTACAGGGCTCTGGCCCAGTACTTC
V: TRBV5-1; D: TRBD1; size: -; J: TRBJ2-1; CDR3: CASSLGTTGTGLNEQFF; DNA: TGCGCCAGCAGCTTGGGAACAACCGGGACAGGGTTGAATGAGCAGTTCTTC
V: TRBV5-1; D: -; size: -; J: TRBJ2-7; CDR3: CASSFLTPGTTYEQYF; DNA: TGCGCCAGCAGCTTTCTCACCCCAGGGACGACCTACGAGCAGTACTTC
V: TRBV6-5; D: -; size: -; J: TRBJ2-3; CDR3: CASSYERWGDTQYF; DNA: TGTGCCAGCAGTTACGAACGATGGGGGGATACGCAGTATTTT
V: TRBV7-6; D: TRBD2; size: -; J: TRBJ2-7; CDR3: CASSRGLAGGPGEQYF; DNA: TGTGCCAGCAGCCGGGGACTAGCGGGAGGGCCGGGGGAGCAGTACTTC
V: TRBV28; D: TRBD1; size: -; J: TRBJ2-7; CDR3: CASSFQGAYEQYF; DNA: TGTGCCAGCAGTTTTCAGGGGGCCTACGAGCAGTACTTC
V: TRBV27; D: TRBD1; size: once; J: TRBJ2-2; CDR3: CASSHQGAVELFF; DNA: TGTGCCAGCAGTCACCAGGGGGCGGTGGAGCTGTTTTTT
V: TRBV19; D: TRBD2; size: -; J: TRBJ2-1; CDR3: CASSPLAGGGEQFF; DNA: TGTGCCAGTAGCCCGCTAGCGGGAGGGGGTGAGCAGTTCTTC
V: TRBV30; D: -; size: -; J: TRBJ1-1; CDR3: CAWSDNTEAFF; DNA: TGTGCCTGGAGCGACAACACTGAAGCTTTCTTT
V: TRBV5-4; D: TRBD2; size: -; J: TRBJ2-3; CDR3: CASSLTSGRSADTQYF; DNA: TGTGCCAGCAGCTTGACTAGCGGGAGAAGCGCAGATACGCAGTATTTT
V: TRBV30; D: -; size: -; J: TRBJ2-3; CDR3: CAWSRDGDTQYF; DNA: TGTGCCTGGAGTCGTGACGGGGATACGCAGTATTTT
V: TRBV7-9; D: TRBD2; size: -; J: TRBJ2-7; CDR3: CASSFCTGIAGGLHCEQYF; DNA: TGTGCCAGCAGCTTTTGTACAGGCATTGCGGGGGGGCTTCATTGCGAGCAGTACTTC
V: TRBV5-4; D: -; size: -; J: TRBJ2-5; CDR3: CASSLIGETQYF; DNA: TGTGCCAGCAGCTTGATTGGCGAGACCCAGTACTTC
V: TRBV10-3; D: TRBD1; size: -; J: TRBJ1-5; CDR3: CAISDAPGQGGQPQHF; DNA: TGTGCCATCAGTGACGCCCCGGGACAGGGCGGACAGCCCCAGCATTTT
V: TRBV5-1; D: TRBD2; size: -; J: TRBJ2-1; CDR3: CASSWTSGGYNEQFF; DNA: TGCGCCAGCAGCTGGACGAGCGGGGGATACAATGAGCAGTTCTTC
V: TRBV10-2; D: -; size: -; J: TRBJ1-1; CDR3: CASSERKGGINMNTEAFF; DNA: TGCGCCAGCAGTGAGCGGAAGGGGGGAATTAATATGAACACTGAAGCTTTCTTT
V: TRBV29-1; D: TRBD1; size: -; J: TRBJ1-4; CDR3: CSGPQQGAEDRHEKLFF; DNA: TGCAGCGGGCCCCAACAGGGGGCGGAGGATAGGCATGAAAAACTGTTTTTT
V: TRBV2; D: TRBD2; size: -; J: TRBJ2-7; CDR3: CASSRLAGPPYEQYF; DNA: TGTGCCAGCAGTCGACTAGCGGGACCCCCCTACGAGCAGTACTTC
V: TRBV28; D: -; size: once; J: TRBJ2-2; CDR3: CASKGGGLITGELFF; DNA: TGTGCCAGCAAGGGGGGAGGGCTTATAACCGGGGAGCTGTTTTTT
V: TRBV5-1; D: TRBD1; size: many; J: TRBJ1-1; CDR3: CASSSGQASTTEAFF; DNA: TGCGCCAGCAGCTCCGGACAGGCCTCGACCACTGAAGCTTTCTTT
V: TRBV5-5; D: -; size: -; J: TRBJ1-1; CDR3: CASSFGGNTEAFF; DNA: TGTGCCAGCAGCTTCGGTGGGAACACTGAAGCTTTCTTT
V: TRBV15; D: -; size: many; J: TRBJ2-1; CDR3: CATSRDQGGSYNEQFF; DNA: TGTGCCACCAGCAGAGATCAAGGGGGGTCCTACAATGAGCAGTTCTTC
V: TRBV9; D: TRBD2; size: -; J: TRBJ2-1; CDR3: CASSDRTSGRINEQFF; DNA: TGTGCCAGCAGCGACCGAACTAGCGGGAGAATCAATGAGCAGTTCTTC